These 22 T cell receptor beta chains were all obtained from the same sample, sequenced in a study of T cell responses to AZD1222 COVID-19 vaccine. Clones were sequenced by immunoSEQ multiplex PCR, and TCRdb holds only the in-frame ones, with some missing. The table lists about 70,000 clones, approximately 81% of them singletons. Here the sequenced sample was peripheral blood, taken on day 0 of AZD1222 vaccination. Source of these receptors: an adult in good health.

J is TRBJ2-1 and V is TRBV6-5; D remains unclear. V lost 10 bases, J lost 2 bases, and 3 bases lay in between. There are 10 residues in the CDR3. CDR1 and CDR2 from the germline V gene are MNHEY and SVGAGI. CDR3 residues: CAIAYNEQFF. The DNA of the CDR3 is TGTGCCATTGCCTACAATGAGCAGTTCTTC.

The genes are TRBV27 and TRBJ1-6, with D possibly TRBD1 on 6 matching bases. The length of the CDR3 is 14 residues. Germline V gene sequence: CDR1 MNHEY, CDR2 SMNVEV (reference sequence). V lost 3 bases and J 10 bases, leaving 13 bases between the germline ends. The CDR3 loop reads CASSFQGIGSPLHF. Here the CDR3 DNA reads TGTGCCAGCAGTTTTCAGGGGATAGGATCACCCCTCCACTTT.

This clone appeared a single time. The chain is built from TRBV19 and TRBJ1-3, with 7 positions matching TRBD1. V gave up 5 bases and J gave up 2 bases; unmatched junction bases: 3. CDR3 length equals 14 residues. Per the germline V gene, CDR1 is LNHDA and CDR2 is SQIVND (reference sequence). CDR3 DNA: TGTGCCAGTAGTGCAACAGGGGCTGGAAACACCATATATTTT. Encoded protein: CASSATGAGNTIYF.

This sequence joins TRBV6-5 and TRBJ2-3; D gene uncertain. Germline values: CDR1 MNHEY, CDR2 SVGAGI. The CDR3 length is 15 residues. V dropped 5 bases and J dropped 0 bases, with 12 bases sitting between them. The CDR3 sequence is CASSLQISSTDTQYF. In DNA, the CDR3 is TGTGCCAGCAGTCTACAGATTTCTAGCACAGATACGCAGTATTTT.

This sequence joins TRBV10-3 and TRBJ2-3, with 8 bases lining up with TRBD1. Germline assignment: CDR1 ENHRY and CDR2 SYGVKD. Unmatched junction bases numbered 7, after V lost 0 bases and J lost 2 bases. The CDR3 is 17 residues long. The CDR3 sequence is CAISESEAGGPTDTQYF. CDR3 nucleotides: TGTGCCATCAGTGAGTCAGAGGCAGGGGGCCCCACAGATACGCAGTATTTT.

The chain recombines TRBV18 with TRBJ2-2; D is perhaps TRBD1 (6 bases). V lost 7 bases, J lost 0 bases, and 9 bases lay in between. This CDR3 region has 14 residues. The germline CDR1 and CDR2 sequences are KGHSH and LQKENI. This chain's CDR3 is CASFEGANTGELFF. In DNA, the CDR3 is TGTGCCAGCTTCGAGGGGGCGAACACCGGGGAGCTGTTTTTT.

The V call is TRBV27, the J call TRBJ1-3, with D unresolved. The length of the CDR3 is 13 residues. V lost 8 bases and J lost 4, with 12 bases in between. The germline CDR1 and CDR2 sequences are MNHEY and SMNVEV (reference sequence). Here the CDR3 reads CASGRYEGNTIYF. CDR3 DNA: TGTGCCAGCGGGAGGTATGAGGGAAACACCATATATTTT.

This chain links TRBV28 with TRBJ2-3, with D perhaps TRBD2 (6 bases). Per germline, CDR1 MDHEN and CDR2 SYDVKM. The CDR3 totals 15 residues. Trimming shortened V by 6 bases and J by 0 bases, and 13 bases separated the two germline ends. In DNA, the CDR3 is TGTGCCAGCAGCACCAGCGGGCCTAGCACAGATACGCAGTATTTT. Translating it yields CASSTSGPSTDTQYF.

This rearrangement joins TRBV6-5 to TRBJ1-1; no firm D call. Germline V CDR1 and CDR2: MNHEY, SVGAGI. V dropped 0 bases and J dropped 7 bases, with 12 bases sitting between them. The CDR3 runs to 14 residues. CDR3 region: CASSYSVHSIEAFF. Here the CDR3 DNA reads TGTGCCAGCAGTTACTCCGTACACAGTATTGAAGCTTTCTTT.

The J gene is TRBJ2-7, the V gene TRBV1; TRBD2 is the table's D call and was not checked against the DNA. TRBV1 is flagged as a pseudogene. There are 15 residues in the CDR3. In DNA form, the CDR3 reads TGCACCAGCAGCCAATCGACTAGTGGGTGGTGTGAGCAGTACTTC. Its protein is CTSSQSTSGWCEQYF.

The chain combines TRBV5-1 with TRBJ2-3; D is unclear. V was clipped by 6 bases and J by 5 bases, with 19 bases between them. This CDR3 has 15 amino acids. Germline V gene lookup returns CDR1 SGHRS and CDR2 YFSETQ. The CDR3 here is CASTVLPARGDTQYF. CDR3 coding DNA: TGCGCCAGCACCGTCTTGCCGGCACGAGGAGATACGCAGTATTTT.

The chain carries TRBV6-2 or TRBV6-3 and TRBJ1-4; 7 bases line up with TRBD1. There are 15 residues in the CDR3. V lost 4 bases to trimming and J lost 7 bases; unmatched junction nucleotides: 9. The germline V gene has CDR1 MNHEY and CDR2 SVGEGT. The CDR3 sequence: CASSSHGGGGEKLFF. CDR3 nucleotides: TGTGCCAGCAGTTCCCATGGAGGGGGCGGTGAAAAACTGTTTTTT.

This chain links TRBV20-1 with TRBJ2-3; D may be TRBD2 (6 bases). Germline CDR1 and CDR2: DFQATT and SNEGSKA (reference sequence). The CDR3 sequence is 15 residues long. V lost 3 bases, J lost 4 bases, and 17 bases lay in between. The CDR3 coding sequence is TGCAGTGCTAGTCGCCCACTAGCCCTCTCAGATACGCAGTATTTT. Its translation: CSASRPLALSDTQYF.

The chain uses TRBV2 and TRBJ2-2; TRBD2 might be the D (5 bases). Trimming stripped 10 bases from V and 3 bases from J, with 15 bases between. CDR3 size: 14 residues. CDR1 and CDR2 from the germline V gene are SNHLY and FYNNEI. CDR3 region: CATSRGSHTGELFF. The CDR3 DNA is TGTGCCACCTCACGGGGATCCCACACCGGGGAGCTGTTTTTT. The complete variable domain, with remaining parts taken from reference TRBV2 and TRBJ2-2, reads EPEVTQTPSHQVTQMGQEVILRCVPISNHLYFYWYRQILGQKVEFLVSFYNNEISEKSEIFDDQFSVERPDGSNFTLKIRSTKLEDSAMYFCATSRGSHTGELFFGEGSRLTVL.

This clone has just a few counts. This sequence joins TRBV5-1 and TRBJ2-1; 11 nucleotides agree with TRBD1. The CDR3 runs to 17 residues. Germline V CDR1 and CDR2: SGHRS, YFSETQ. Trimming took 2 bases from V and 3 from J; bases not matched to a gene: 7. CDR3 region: CASSLIPGTGGYNEQFF. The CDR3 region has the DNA TGCGCCAGCAGCTTAATACCCGGGACAGGGGGCTACAATGAGCAGTTCTTC.

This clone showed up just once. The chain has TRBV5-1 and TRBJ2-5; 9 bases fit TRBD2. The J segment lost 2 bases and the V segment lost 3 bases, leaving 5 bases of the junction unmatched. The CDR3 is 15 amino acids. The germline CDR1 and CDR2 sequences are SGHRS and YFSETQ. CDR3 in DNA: TGCGCCAGCAGCTCTGGGACTAGCCTGCAAGAGACCCAGTACTTC. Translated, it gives CASSSGTSLQETQYF.

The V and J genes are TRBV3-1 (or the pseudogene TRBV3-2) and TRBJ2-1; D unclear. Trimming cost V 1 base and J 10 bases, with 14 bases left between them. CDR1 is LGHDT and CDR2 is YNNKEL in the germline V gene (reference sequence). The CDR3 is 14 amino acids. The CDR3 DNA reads TGTGCCAGCAGCCAAGGGGTTCTTCTTCAGGAGCAGTTCTTC. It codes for CASSQGVLLQEQFF.

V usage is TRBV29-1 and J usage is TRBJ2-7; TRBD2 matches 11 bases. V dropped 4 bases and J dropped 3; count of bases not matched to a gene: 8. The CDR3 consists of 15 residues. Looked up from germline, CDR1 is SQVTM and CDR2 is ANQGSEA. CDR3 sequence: CSVGGTTSGIYEQYF. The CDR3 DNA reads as TGCAGCGTTGGGGGGACGACTAGCGGGATCTACGAGCAGTACTTC.

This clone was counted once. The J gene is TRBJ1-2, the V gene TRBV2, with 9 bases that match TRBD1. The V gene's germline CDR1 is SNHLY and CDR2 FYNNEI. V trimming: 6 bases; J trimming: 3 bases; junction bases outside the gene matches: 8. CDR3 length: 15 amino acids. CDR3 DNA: TGTGCCAGCAGAGCCGGGGACAGGGTCGACTATGGCTACACCTTC. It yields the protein CASRAGDRVDYGYTF.

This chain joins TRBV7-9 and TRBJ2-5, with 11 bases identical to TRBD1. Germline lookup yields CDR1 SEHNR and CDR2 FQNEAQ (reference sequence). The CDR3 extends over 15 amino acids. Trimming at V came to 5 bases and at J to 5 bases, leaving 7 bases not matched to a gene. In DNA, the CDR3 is TGTGCCAGCAGCCGATCGGACAGGGGGCGGGAGACCCAGTACTTC. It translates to CASSRSDRGRETQYF.

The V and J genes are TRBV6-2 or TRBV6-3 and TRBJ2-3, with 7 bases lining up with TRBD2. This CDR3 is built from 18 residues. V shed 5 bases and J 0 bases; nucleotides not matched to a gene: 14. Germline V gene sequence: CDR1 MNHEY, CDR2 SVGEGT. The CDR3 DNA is TGTGCCAGCAGTCCATCCCTCCGACTAGCCTCAAGCACAGATACGCAGTATTTT. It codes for CASSPSLRLASSTDTQYF.

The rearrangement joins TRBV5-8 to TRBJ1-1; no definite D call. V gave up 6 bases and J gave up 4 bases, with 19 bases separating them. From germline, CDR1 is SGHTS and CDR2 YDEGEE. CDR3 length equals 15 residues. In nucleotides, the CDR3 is TGTGCCAGCACCCCGGAGGGAGGGCTGGCCACTGAAGCTTTCTTT. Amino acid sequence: CASTPEGGLATEAFF.